This TCR beta chain was obtained from a study of blood T cells in healthy people across ages (dated by TCRdb to the mid-2010s). Describing the broader study: In model experiments, roughly one uniquely barcoded TCR beta cDNA molecule per two T cells was captured by template switching. Donors of different ages were randomly distributed across sequencing lanes to avoid experimental bias. Using the same blood draw, the study looked at two additional independent replicas of 1 million unique cDNA reads for two donors, one aged 18 to 30 and the other aged 80 or older. The donors were divided into four age groups: young (average about 16 years), middle-aged (about 39), aged (approximately 62) and long-lived (around 87). The study measured age-related changes in TCR beta repertoire diversity using deep sequencing normalized with unique cDNA molecular identifiers. What the work shows at the level of the full study, not this receptor alone: Bulk unsorted PBMC profiling prevented conclusive comparison of naive and antigen-experienced compartments. Observed TCR beta diversity correlated strongly with the percentage of naive T cells measured by flow cytometry. Observed TCR beta diversity per million T cells fell roughly linearly with age, and a significant reduction was already apparent by age roughly 40. The long-lived group showed more naive CD4+ T cells, fewer expanded clones and increased TCR diversity than the aged group, suggesting age selection. Estimates of total diversity from one million sequenced T cells were regarded as lower bounds and underestimates. The CMV infection status of donors was not known, potentially confounding age-related changes in expanded clonotypes.

Turning to this clonotype: Its antigen is unknown. No base-level quality is on record; no much larger clone is a single base apart.

Looking up the germline V gene yields CDR1 SGHTA and CDR2 FQGTGA. V sheds 2 bases and J sheds 5 bases, leaving 15 bases between their ends. From cysteine to phenylalanine, the CDR3 is 15 amino acids long. Just CDR3 DNA is preserved here, 45 bases in frame from base 1. Libraries were made using 5' RACE. This sample was sequenced with an Illumina HiSeq 2500. A second 7 to 11 cycle PCR used a sample-barcoded 5' primer and a J-beta primer mix. Each TCR beta cDNA molecule received a unique molecular identifier from a template-switch 5' adaptor carrying 12 random nucleotides. At least 2.5 million CDR3-containing paired-end reads were obtained from each sample. The Mint cDNA synthesis kit, primed by a TRBC-specific oligonucleotide, was used to synthesize first-strand cDNA from all RNA. Following uracil-DNA glycosylase treatment, a first 18-cycle PCR with universal primers M1SS and BC2_uni_R was performed on all cDNA. On the study's bioinformatics: Each sample was normalized by randomly selecting 1 million high-quality reads, each carrying a distinct molecular identifier. Reads sharing molecular identifiers were discarded rather than binned into consensus sequences. MiTCR, set to a Q25 quality threshold and the strictest error-elimination algorithm, was used for CDR3 identification, clonotype clustering and error correction. A nonparametric unseen species model using Euler transformation provided a lower-bound estimate of total TCR beta diversity. The raw public reads went through TCRdb reprocessing: fastp at Q25, MiXCR clone calling, in-frame beta chains kept. Rows are combined by CDR3 protein, so each entry shows the most common genes and DNA. What appears here as the V and J calls and clone size reflects TCRdb's work, not the paper's. For this sample there are roughly 930,000 distinct CDR3 sequences; approximately 49% appear just once. Roughly 12% of the sample is taken by the ten largest.

Systemically healthy Caucasian individuals from Russia, some 36 in total and aged about 6 to 100 years, were included as donors. Each donor gave 9 to 10 milliliters of peripheral blood, collected into EDTA-treated Vacutainer tubes. Ficoll-Paque density-gradient centrifugation was used to isolate PBMCs, with at least 6.5 million per sample. Total RNA, at least 6 micrograms per sample, was extracted from PBMCs with Trizol reagent. For every donor, an aliquot of PBMCs went through flow cytometry to measure the percentages of naive CD45RAhigh/CD27high T cells. This sequence originates from a man aged 25-45 years in good health. The material sequenced was blood. Recombination connected TRBV7-3 to TRBJ2-5; the D gene identity is not certain. The CDR3 here reads CASSLGQTNGETQYF. The DNA sequence reads TGTGCCAGCAGCTTAGGCCAGACAAATGGGGAGACCCAGTACTTC.